The 21 T cell receptor beta chains given below trace back to one sample, sequenced in a study of blood T cell repertoires in COVID-19. Sequencing was performed with immunoSEQ multiplex PCR; in TCRdb, only in-frame clones are kept and a portion is missing. The sample comprises 250,000 to 300,000 clones, about nine tenths of which are singletons, and 10% to 12% rests with the top ten. The material sequenced was peripheral blood. The receptors stem from a woman aged 25 to 39 with COVID-19, enrolled during active disease.

The chain combines TRBV3-1 (or the pseudogene TRBV3-2) with TRBJ2-7, with TRBD2 matching 8 bases. The CDR3 is 14 amino acids. CDR1 is LGHDT and CDR2 is YNNKEL in the germline V gene (reference sequence). Losses at the gene ends were 1 base for V and 5 bases for J; bases not matched to a gene: 4. CDR3 sequence reads: CASSQGSGRNEQYF. As DNA, the CDR3 is TGTGCCAGCAGCCAAGGGAGCGGGAGAAACGAGCAGTACTTC.

CDR3 nucleotides: TGTGCCAGCAGCCATCTACAGGTTAACACTGAAGCTTTCTTT. The encoded protein is CASSHLQVNTEAFF. V gene TRBV7-9 combines with J gene TRBJ1-1, with a possible D match to TRBD1 (5 bases). There are 14 residues in the CDR3. The V gene's germline CDR1 is SEHNR and CDR2 FQNEAQ (reference sequence). The V end lost 5 bases, the J end lost 2 bases, and 12 bases lay between the germline ends.

The chain combines TRBV27 with TRBJ1-4; 9 bases align to TRBD1. CDR3 length: 15 residues. With V trimmed by 4 bases and J by 8 bases, 8 bases remained unmatched. From germline, CDR1 is MNHEY and CDR2 SMNVEV (reference sequence). CDR3 sequence: CASSSLTGGREKLFF. The CDR3 DNA reads as TGTGCCAGCAGTTCCTTGACAGGGGGGAGGGAAAAACTGTTTTTT.

This rearrangement joins TRBV2 to TRBJ2-7, with 8 bases fitting TRBD2. Trimming removed 4 bases from V and 2 bases from J; junction bases left unmatched: 4. The CDR3 covers 14 residues. Germline CDR1 and CDR2: SNHLY and FYNNEI. The CDR3 sequence: CASSADGRAYEQYF. In DNA form, the CDR3 reads TGTGCCAGCAGTGCCGACGGGAGGGCCTACGAGCAGTACTTC. Complete variable domain (other parts from reference TRBV2 and TRBJ2-7): EPEVTQTPSHQVTQMGQEVILRCVPISNHLYFYWYRQILGQKVEFLVSFYNNEISEKSEIFDDQFSVERPDGSNFTLKIRSTKLEDSAMYFCASSADGRAYEQYFGPGTRLTVT.

The chain links TRBV7-9 to TRBJ2-7, with TRBD2 matching over 8 bases. V was clipped by 1 base and J by 1 base; unmatched bases: 15. The germline gives CDR1 SEHNR, CDR2 FQNEAQ (reference sequence). This CDR3 is built from 19 residues. CDR3 region: CASSLGHIGGRFGSYEQYF. The CDR3 DNA sequence: TGTGCCAGCAGCTTAGGACACATAGGCGGGAGGTTTGGGTCCTACGAGCAGTACTTC.

This chain joins TRBV29-1 and TRBJ2-3; the D is unclear. Trimming pared 6 bases from V and 4 bases from J, leaving 14 bases between. The CDR3 loop spans 13 amino acids. Per the germline V gene, CDR1 is SQVTM and CDR2 is ANQGSEA. CDR3 coding DNA: TGCAGCGTCTACGGCCCCGGAGCAGATACGCAGTATTTT. Translated: CSVYGPGADTQYF.

This rearrangement joins TRBV5-5 to TRBJ2-7; D perhaps matches TRBD2 (5 bases). The CDR3 runs to 14 residues. V lost 3 bases to trimming and J lost 3 bases, with 13 bases between them. Germline CDR1 is SGHKS and CDR2 is YYEKEE (reference sequence). The CDR3 coding sequence is TGTGCCAGCAGCTCGGGGTGGGGTAGCTACGAGCAGTACTTC. Translated, it gives CASSSGWGSYEQYF.

This clone was seen a single time. This chain connects TRBV18 to TRBJ2-7; 9 bases line up with TRBD2. The trim removed 2 bases at V and 3 bases at J, leaving 5 bases unmatched. Germline V gene lookup returns CDR1 KGHSH and CDR2 LQKENI. The CDR3 is 15 residues long. CDR3 coding DNA: TGTGCCAGCTCACCATTGGTTAGCGGGAGCTACGAGCAGTACTTC. Protein product: CASSPLVSGSYEQYF.

The CDR3 reads CASSHRETQYF. CDR3 DNA sequence: TGTGCCAGCAGTCACAGGGAGACCCAGTACTTC. The gene calls are TRBV25-1 and TRBJ2-5; D is possibly TRBD1 (5 bases). Germline V CDR1 and CDR2: MGHDK, SYGVNS. The ends were cut back, 5 bases at V and 5 bases at J, with 6 bases in the middle. This CDR3 region has 11 residues.

The chain links TRBV27 to TRBJ2-1; 10 bases fit TRBD2. The germline V gene encodes CDR1 MNHEY and CDR2 SMNVEV (reference sequence). Trimming at V came to 3 bases and at J to 9 bases, leaving 8 bases not matched to a gene. This CDR3 comprises 15 residues. CDR3 region: CASSFLAGVGGEQFF. As DNA, the CDR3 is TGTGCCAGCAGTTTTCTAGCGGGAGTAGGTGGTGAGCAGTTCTTC.

This clone has more than one count but fewer than ten. The chain links TRBV19 to TRBJ1-6; maybe TRBD1 (6 bases). The CDR3 consists of 13 residues. The V end was cut by 8 bases, the J end by 6 bases, with 11 bases between. Germline assignment: CDR1 LNHDA and CDR2 SQIVND (reference sequence). In DNA, the CDR3 is TGTGCCAGTCAGGGGCTGAGTAATTCACCCCTCCACTTT. As protein: CASQGLSNSPLHF.

The gene calls are TRBV28 and TRBJ1-1; TRBD1 agrees at 7 bases. The trim removed 1 base at V and 7 bases at J, leaving 12 bases unmatched. Germline lookup yields CDR1 MDHEN and CDR2 SYDVKM. The CDR3 runs to 16 residues. The CDR3 spells CASSLYRTGGQGEAFF. CDR3 nucleotides: TGTGCCAGCAGTTTATACAGGACAGGAGGTCAAGGTGAAGCTTTCTTT.

The chain is built from TRBV9 and TRBJ1-4; TRBD1 matches at 10 bases. Trimming took 4 bases from V and 6 from J; bases not matched to a gene: 3. Germline V gene lookup returns CDR1 SGDLS and CDR2 YYNGEE. This CDR3 spans 14 amino acids. This CDR3 is CASSRGTGDEKLFF. CDR3 DNA: TGTGCCAGCAGCCGCGGGACAGGGGATGAAAAACTGTTTTTT. Full variable domain (remainder filled in from reference TRBV9 and TRBJ1-4): DSGVTQTPKHLITATGQRVTLRCSPRSGDLSVYWYQQSLDQGLQFLIQYYNGEERAKGNILERFSAQQFPDLHSELNLSSLELGDSALYFCASSRGTGDEKLFFGSGTQLSVL.

This clone was seen more than once but under ten times. The J gene is TRBJ2-7, the V gene TRBV10-3, with TRBD2 identical over 10 bases. The CDR3 loop spans 16 amino acids. V was pared by 11 bases and J by 2 bases, with 15 bases of the junction left unmatched. The germline gives CDR1 ENHRY, CDR2 SYGVKD. The CDR3 DNA reads as TGTGCCGGCTCGGGGAGCATAGCGGGAGGAACCTACGAGCAGTACTTC. Its protein is CAGSGSIAGGTYEQYF.

The V and J genes are TRBV24-1 and TRBJ1-2; D not certain. V lost 3 bases, J lost 2 bases, and 9 bases lay in between. CDR1 and CDR2 from the germline V gene are KGHDR and SFDVKD. The CDR3 contains 14 residues. The CDR3 region has the DNA TGTGCCACCAGTGATCCCCGGGGAAACTATGGCTACACCTTC. Its protein product is CATSDPRGNYGYTF.

The chain links TRBV7-2 to TRBJ2-7, with a possible D match to TRBD2 (5 bases). Trimming took 5 bases from V and 2 from J, leaving 13 bases between them. The CDR3 consists of 14 residues. The germline gives CDR1 SGHTA, CDR2 FQGNSA. This CDR3 is CASSVGVGAYEQYF. In DNA, the CDR3 is TGTGCCAGCAGCGTGGGCGTCGGGGCCTACGAGCAGTACTTC.

This chain connects TRBV27 to TRBJ1-2, with a tentative D call TRBD1 (5 bases). This CDR3 has 13 amino acids. Germline CDR1 and CDR2: MNHEY and SMNVEV (reference sequence). The V end lost 10 bases, the J end lost 4 bases, and 16 bases lay between the germline ends. CDR3 protein: CATFQGNRYGYTF. Written as DNA, the CDR3 is TGTGCCACCTTTCAGGGAAACCGCTATGGCTACACCTTC.

The rearrangement uses TRBV6-6 and TRBJ1-5, with D possibly TRBD1 on 5 matching bases. Trimming cost V 4 bases and J 5 bases, with 12 bases left between them. Germline assignment: CDR1 MNHNY and CDR2 SVGAGI (reference sequence). The CDR3 covers 14 residues. The CDR3 DNA sequence: TGTGCCAGCAGTTCCCCCGGGGGAGATCAGCCCCAGCATTTT. Translation: CASSSPGGDQPQHF.

This chain links TRBV6-4 with TRBJ2-7, with TRBD1 identical over 11 bases. This CDR3 is 18 amino acids long. Trimming removed 3 bases from V and 3 bases from J; junction bases left unmatched: 13. In germline, CDR1 is MRHNA, CDR2 SNTAGT. The CDR3 DNA follows: TGTGCCAGCAGTGAGTTCGGACAGGGGGCATATCTTGACTACGAGCAGTACTTC. It translates to CASSEFGQGAYLDYEQYF.

V gene TRBV11-2 combines with J gene TRBJ2-3, with 9 bases matching TRBD2. V lost 0 bases and J lost 1; bases outside the gene matches: 2. The CDR3 is 16 amino acids. The V gene's germline CDR1 is SGHAT and CDR2 FQNNGV. CDR3 DNA sequence: TGTGCCAGCAGCTTAGATCGACTAGCGGGCACAGATACGCAGTATTTT. Amino acid sequence: CASSLDRLAGTDTQYF.

J is TRBJ1-4 and V is TRBV5-4, with D perhaps TRBD1 (5 bases). The V end lost 10 bases, the J end lost 6 bases, and 7 bases lay between the germline ends. This CDR3 has 10 residues. From germline, CDR1 is SGHNT and CDR2 YYREEE (reference sequence). DNA of the CDR3: TGTGCCGGGGCAGATGAAAAACTGTTTTTT. This translates into CAGADEKLFF.